Listed here are 30 T cell receptor beta chains from one sample, sequenced in a study of early T cells in non-severe SARS-CoV-2 infection. TCRdb analysed the 5' RACE reads with MiXCR anew, one entry per CDR3 protein. The sample has about 48,000 distinct CDR3 sequences, approximately 7.5% seen once. The material sequenced was whole blood. These receptors were taken from an adult who was a healthcare worker with PCR-confirmed SARS-CoV-2 infection or an uninfected control (not recorded which).

This clonotype was seen more than once but under ten times. The chain combines TRBV11-2 with TRBJ2-1; 10 bases align to TRBD1. CDR1 and CDR2 from the germline V gene are SGHAT and FQNNGV. This CDR3 has 16 residues. V lost 0 bases and J lost 3; bases outside the gene matches: 2. CDR3 bases: TGTGCCAGCAGCTTAGATAGGGACAGGGGCTACAATGAGCAGTTCTTC. This encodes CASSLDRDRGYNEQFF.

The table lists this clonotype with a few counts. V gene TRBV20-1 combines with J gene TRBJ2-7, with 7 bases matching TRBD1. Unmatched junction bases numbered 9, after V lost 0 bases and J lost 4 bases. The V gene's germline CDR1 is DFQATT and CDR2 SNEGSKA (reference sequence). The CDR3 runs to 15 residues. DNA of the CDR3: TGCAGTGCTAGAGATATACAGGGGCTAACTTACGAGCAGTACTTC. Its protein is CSARDIQGLTYEQYF.

The rearrangement uses TRBV4-3 and TRBJ2-7; D is unclear. This CDR3 has 13 residues. V was cut by 0 bases and J by 4 bases, with 7 bases left in between. Germline V gene sequence: CDR1 LGHNA, CDR2 YSLEER. The chain's CDR3 is CASSQDWNYEQYF. The CDR3 DNA follows: TGCGCCAGCAGCCAAGACTGGAATTACGAGCAGTACTTC.

There are many counts of this clonotype. V usage is TRBV20-1 and J usage is TRBJ1-4, with 9 nucleotides matching TRBD1. The CDR3 sequence is 14 residues long. With V trimmed by 6 bases and J by 10 bases, 12 bases remained unmatched. The germline CDR1 and CDR2 sequences are DFQATT and SNEGSKA (reference sequence). In DNA form, the CDR3 reads TGCAGTGCCCTATTTTCGGGACAGGGCGGAAAACTGTTTTTT. Translated, it gives CSALFSGQGGKLFF.

This clonotype has at least ten counts. The chain carries TRBV12-5 and TRBJ1-2; a possible D gene is TRBD1 (6 bases). The V and J ends lost 7 bases and 8 bases respectively, with 17 bases between them. The germline CDR1 and CDR2 sequences are LGHNT and FRNRAP. This CDR3 has 13 amino acids. This CDR3 is CASAPQGFWGYTF. The CDR3 DNA sequence: TGTGCTAGTGCCCCGCAGGGGTTCTGGGGCTACACCTTC. Full variable domain (outside the CDR3, taken from reference TRBV12-5 and TRBJ1-2): DARVTQTPRHKVTEMGQEVTMRCQPILGHNTVFWYRQTMMQGLELLAYFRNRAPLDDSGMPKDRFSAEMPDATLATLKIQPSEPRDSAVYFCASAPQGFWGYTFGSGTRLTVV.

This clonotype was seen at least ten times. This sequence joins TRBV15 and TRBJ1-5; TRBD1 agrees at 8 bases. V shed 3 bases and J 2 bases; nucleotides not matched to a gene: 0. This CDR3 is 14 amino acids long. Germline lookup yields CDR1 LNHNV and CDR2 YYDKDF (reference sequence). The CDR3 sequence is CATSRTGGNQPQHF. In DNA, the CDR3 is TGTGCCACCAGCAGGACAGGGGGCAATCAGCCCCAGCATTTT. Combining the CDR3 with reference TRBV15 and TRBJ1-5 gives the whole variable domain DAMVIQNPRYQVTQFGKPVTLSCSQTLNHNVMYWYQQKSSQAPKLLFHYYDKDFNNEADTPDNFQSRRPNTSFCFLDIRSPGLGDTAMYLCATSRTGGNQPQHFGDGTRLSIL.

This clonotype was found a few times. The V call is TRBV29-1, the J call TRBJ2-2; D is unclear. The CDR3 has 13 residues. The V end was cut by 3 bases, the J end by 2 bases, with 7 bases between. Per germline, CDR1 SQVTM and CDR2 ANQGSEA. The chain's CDR3 is CSVDQANTGELFF. CDR3 coding DNA: TGCAGCGTTGATCAGGCTAACACCGGGGAGCTGTTTTTT.

This clonotype showed up just a few times. CDR3 region: CASSVGGGQVTDTQYF. Here the CDR3 DNA reads TGTGCCAGCAGCGTAGGCGGGGGGCAGGTCACAGATACGCAGTATTTT. The chain links TRBV9 to TRBJ2-3, with 8 bases identical to TRBD2. Germline V gene data show CDR1 as SGDLS and CDR2 as YYNGEE. The CDR3 loop spans 16 amino acids. The ends lost 0 bases at V and 2 bases at J; junction bases unmatched: 5. Drawing the rest from reference TRBV9 and TRBJ2-3, the complete variable domain is DSGVTQTPKHLITATGQRVTLRCSPRSGDLSVYWYQQSLDQGLQFLIQYYNGEERAKGNILERFSAQQFPDLHSELNLSSLELGDSALYFCASSVGGGQVTDTQYFGPGTRLTVL.

In its sample, this clonotype was seen many times. V is TRBV6-2 or TRBV6-3 and J is TRBJ2-7, with D unclear. The germline gives CDR1 MNHEY, CDR2 SVGEGT. V was shortened by 2 bases and J by 10 bases, with 9 bases between the two germline ends. The CDR3 totals 11 residues. The CDR3 here is CASSYRYNQYF. The CDR3, as DNA: TGTGCCAGCAGTTACCGATACAATCAGTACTTC.

This clonotype is categorized as medium-sized. The CDR3 here is CSVEDQGSYEQYF. DNA of the CDR3: TGCAGCGTTGAAGACCAGGGGAGCTACGAGCAGTACTTC. This chain connects TRBV29-1 to TRBJ2-7, with TRBD1 as a possible D gene (6 bases). V was clipped by 0 bases and J by 3 bases, with 9 bases between them. The CDR3 spans 13 residues. Per the germline V gene, CDR1 is SQVTM and CDR2 is ANQGSEA.

The V and J genes are TRBV7-2 and TRBJ1-3; 11 bases match TRBD1. Per the germline V gene, CDR1 is SGHTA and CDR2 is FQGNSA. Germline trimming cut 3 bases from V and 2 bases from J; bases unmatched to any gene: 0. This CDR3 comprises 15 residues. CDR3 sequence reads: CASSLGQGAGNTIYF. Here the CDR3 DNA reads TGTGCCAGCAGCTTGGGACAGGGGGCTGGAAACACCATATATTTT.

This clonotype was detected ten times or more. The genes are TRBV29-1 and TRBJ2-5; D not certain. The length of the CDR3 is 10 residues. The ends were cut back, 6 bases at V and 2 bases at J, with 4 bases in the middle. CDR1 and CDR2 (germline): SQVTM, ANQGSEA. CDR3 amino acids: CSVAQETQYF. As DNA, the CDR3 is TGCAGCGTCGCACAAGAGACCCAGTACTTC.

This clonotype was detected a few times. The genes are TRBV5-4 and TRBJ1-2; maybe TRBD1 (6 bases). CDR1 is SGHNT and CDR2 is YYREEE in the germline V gene (reference sequence). This CDR3 contains 15 residues. Trimming left V 4 bases short and J 4 bases short, with 17 bases between. The CDR3 nucleotides read TGTGCCAGCAGCCTAGGACAGAACGACGGCTATGGCTACACCTTC. Its protein product is CASSLGQNDGYGYTF. Using reference TRBV5-4 and TRBJ1-2 for the parts outside the CDR3, the full variable domain is ETGVTQSPTHLIKTRGQQVTLRCSSQSGHNTVSWYQQALGQGPQFIFQYYREEENGRGNFPPRFSGLQFPNYSSELNVNALELDDSALYLCASSLGQNDGYGYTFGSGTRLTVV.

The gene calls are TRBV30 and TRBJ2-2; D remains unclear. Trimming shortened V by 0 bases and J by 6 bases, and 8 bases separated the two germline ends. Germline V gene data show CDR1 as GTSNPN and CDR2 as SVGIG (reference sequence). This CDR3 has 13 residues. CDR3 loop: CAWSVLNAGELFF. The CDR3 DNA reads as TGTGCCTGGAGTGTACTTAACGCCGGGGAGCTGTTTTTT.

This clonotype was recorded many times. The V call is TRBV11-2, the J call TRBJ2-1; no definite D call. Trimming left V 3 bases short and J 8 bases short, with 11 bases between. This CDR3 is built from 13 residues. From germline, CDR1 is SGHAT and CDR2 FQNNGV. The CDR3 sequence: CASSFHIGYEQFF. CDR3 in DNA: TGTGCCAGCAGCTTCCACATCGGCTATGAGCAGTTCTTC.

This clonotype was recorded at least ten times. This chain connects TRBV20-1 to TRBJ2-3; 7 positions agree with TRBD1. The CDR3 extends over 14 amino acids. The V gene end was trimmed by 3 bases and the J gene end by 1 base; junction bases not matched to a gene: 4. Germline V gives CDR1 DFQATT, CDR2 SNEGSKA (reference sequence). CDR3 sequence (DNA): TGCAGTGCTAGGGAAGGACAGGGCACAGATACGCAGTATTTT. It is translated as CSAREGQGTDTQYF.

This clonotype was observed at least ten times. This chain joins TRBV28 and TRBJ1-6; D is unclear. The V and J ends lost 3 bases and 7 bases respectively, with 13 bases between them. Germline CDR1 MDHEN, CDR2 SYDVKM. The length of the CDR3 is 15 residues. CDR3 DNA: TGTGCCAGCAGTTTTTCGCGTCTCGTGAATTCACCCCTCCACTTT. Translating gives CASSFSRLVNSPLHF.

The chain is built from TRBV7-9 and TRBJ1-4; no reliable D call. The CDR3 covers 14 residues. Trimming stripped 1 base from V and 5 bases from J, with 8 bases between. Germline CDR1 reads SEHNR; CDR2 reads FQNEAQ (reference sequence). In nucleotides, the CDR3 is TGTGCCAGCAGCTTAGGGGGAGTCAATGAAAAACTGTTTTTT. Encoded protein: CASSLGGVNEKLFF.

This clonotype was recorded at least ten times. The genes are TRBV12-3 or TRBV12-4 and TRBJ2-2; a possible D gene is TRBD2 (5 bases). The germline V and J ends were trimmed by 5 bases and 4 bases, with 14 bases remaining between them. The CDR3 has 15 residues. The CDR3 DNA sequence: TGTGCCAGCAGTCGATCGACGGGGAGCACCGGGGAGCTGTTTTTT. This sequence encodes CASSRSTGSTGELFF.

This clonotype was observed at least ten times. The chain uses TRBV15 and TRBJ2-1, with D uncertain. V was pared by 0 bases and J by 4 bases, with 10 bases between. The CDR3 sequence is 15 residues long. CDR1 LNHNV and CDR2 YYDKDF come from the germline V gene (reference sequence). The CDR3 DNA reads TGTGCCACCAGCAGAGATTCTAACAGATACAATGAGCAGTTCTTC. This sequence encodes CATSRDSNRYNEQFF.

This clonotype was counted between two and nine times. CDR3 bases: TGCAGTGCCTCTGGACAGGGGAGCATGAACACTGAAGCTTTCTTT. It specifies CSASGQGSMNTEAFF. The rearrangement links TRBV20-1 to TRBJ1-1; 9 bases agree with TRBD1. The CDR3 runs to 15 residues. The germline gives CDR1 DFQATT, CDR2 SNEGSKA (reference sequence). The trim removed 6 bases at V and 0 bases at J, leaving 8 bases unmatched.

This clonotype appeared a few times. The chain combines TRBV5-1 with TRBJ1-3; no reliable D call. The germline V and J ends were trimmed by 1 base and 0 bases, with 11 bases remaining between them. Germline V gene data show CDR1 as SGHRS and CDR2 as YFSETQ. CDR3 length: 16 residues. The CDR3 DNA is TGCGCCAGCAGCTTGTCCGCGGGATACTCTGGAAACACCATATATTTT. It translates to CASSLSAGYSGNTIYF.

This clonotype was observed a handful of times. This rearrangement joins TRBV2 to TRBJ2-1; tentatively, D is TRBD1 or TRBD2 (5 bases each). V gave up 5 bases and J gave up 11 bases, with 10 bases separating them. The CDR3 covers 11 residues. Germline V gives CDR1 SNHLY, CDR2 FYNNEI. The CDR3 coding sequence is TGTGCCAGCAGTCCCCCGGGACAGCAGTTCTTC. The encoded protein is CASSPPGQQFF.

This clonotype has just a few counts. This chain joins TRBV20-1 and TRBJ1-2; D remains unclear. The germline V and J ends were trimmed by 3 bases and 3 bases, with 11 bases remaining between them. This CDR3 spans 13 amino acids. Germline assignment: CDR1 DFQATT and CDR2 SNEGSKA (reference sequence). CDR3 nucleotide sequence: TGCAGTGCTAGGGAGGGAGCGTACTATGGCTACACCTTC. It translates to CSAREGAYYGYTF.

This clonotype was recorded many times. The rearrangement uses TRBV20-1 and TRBJ1-2; 7 bases fit TRBD1. CDR3 length: 16 amino acids. Germline V gene sequence: CDR1 DFQATT, CDR2 SNEGSKA (reference sequence). V dropped 4 bases and J dropped 1; count of bases not matched to a gene: 12. The CDR3 is CSAKHRDRGFNYGYTF. CDR3 nucleotides: TGCAGTGCTAAACACCGGGACAGAGGTTTTAACTATGGCTACACCTTC.

In its sample, this clonotype was seen many times. The rearrangement uses TRBV30 and TRBJ1-2; 8 nucleotides agree with TRBD1. This CDR3 contains 14 residues. The V gene's germline CDR1 is GTSNPN and CDR2 SVGIG (reference sequence). With 2 bases clipped from V and 5 bases from J, the junction kept 7 bases outside the gene matches. The chain's CDR3 is CAWSPQTGVYGYTF. The CDR3 coding sequence is TGTGCCTGGAGTCCCCAGACAGGGGTTTATGGCTACACCTTC.

The chain is built from TRBV30 and TRBJ1-2, with 8 bases aligning to TRBD1. The CDR3 sequence is 13 residues long. CDR1 GTSNPN and CDR2 SVGIG come from the germline V gene (reference sequence). J lost 8 bases, V lost 5 bases, and 10 bases had no gene match. CDR3 in amino acids: CAWGDRGEKGYTF. The CDR3 DNA reads TGTGCCTGGGGCGACAGGGGAGAGAAAGGCTACACCTTC.

DNA of the CDR3: TGTGCCAGCAGTGAACGGTCAGGTCGCACAGATACGCAGTATTTT. It specifies CASSERSGRTDTQYF. V is TRBV2 and J is TRBJ2-3; D call uncertain. This CDR3 has 15 amino acids. CDR1 and CDR2 (germline): SNHLY, FYNNEI. Trimming left V 2 bases short and J 1 base short, with 10 bases between.

This clonotype was recorded at least ten times. The chain employs TRBV5-4 and TRBJ1-1; the D gene is possibly TRBD1 (6 bases). Between the trimmed V and J ends, which lost 2 bases and 5 bases, there was a span of 10 bases. The CDR3 extends over 13 amino acids. From germline, CDR1 is SGHNT and CDR2 YYREEE (reference sequence). The CDR3 region is CASSFVQGTEAFF. For the CDR3, the DNA is TGTGCCAGCAGCTTCGTACAGGGAACTGAAGCTTTCTTT.

The sample holds a few counts of this clonotype. This chain joins TRBV7-7 and TRBJ2-7, with 7 nucleotides matching TRBD2. V was clipped by 1 base and J by 7 bases; unmatched bases: 4. Per germline, CDR1 SSHAT and CDR2 FNYEAQ (reference sequence). The CDR3 runs to 13 residues. For the CDR3, the DNA is TGTGCCAGCAGCTTAGAGACTAGCAGGGAGCAGTACTTC. Its protein product is CASSLETSREQYF.